This T cell receptor (beta chain) emerged from a study of response to subunit inactivated influenza vaccine. Between the trimmed V and J ends, which lost 2 bases and 6 bases, there was a span of 10 bases. The CDR3 has 12 residues. Germline lookup yields CDR1 SQVTM and CDR2 ANQGSEA. In TCRdb, the RT-PCR reads were re-called with MiXCR into one record per CDR3 protein. The repertoire holds approximately 700,000 distinct CDR3 sequences, approximately 14% seen once, with around a tenth in the top ten. General study findings and limits: Each seasonal influenza vaccination, the authors suggested, recruits few new T cells.

This clonotype has more than one count but fewer than ten. The antigen is not known. The V gene is TRBV29-1, the J gene TRBJ1-2, with D possibly TRBD1 on 6 matching bases. Source: PBMCs from blood, taken 11 to 12 days after vaccination. The sequence was collected from a man in his fifties who received an inactivated influenza vaccine. CDR3 residues: CSVEPQGHGYTF. The CDR3 DNA is TGCAGCGTTGAACCACAGGGCCATGGCTACACCTTC.